The present entry profiles one TCR beta chain with its context. Its binding antigen is unknown. No base quality values were provided; no much bigger clone lies one nucleotide off. Sorting staining used anti-CD3, anti-CD4, anti-CD8 and a Vbeta20 antibody from the IOTest Beta Mark kit on a FACSAria III, with purity above 98%. Mononuclear cells were isolated by Ficoll-Paque PLUS density gradient centrifugation from peripheral blood that had been collected in sodium heparin tubes. CD4+ Vbeta20+, CD4+ Vbeta20-, and CD8+ T cell fractions were FACS-sorted before TCRbeta deep sequencing. Genomic DNA was isolated and then used for the TCRbeta deep sequencing. TCRbeta CDR3 sequencing and initial data processing were performed with the immunoSEQ assay as a commercial service. The study's own analysis went as follows. Reads were demultiplexed, adapter and primer sequences were trimmed, similar clones were merged through frequency-ratio clustering, and V, D, J genes were annotated using IMGT. In its TCRdb copy, this immuneACCESS table keeps in-frame sequences only and misses some clones. Where compared with another copy, unresolved V genes explain less than half of these, and the others have no known cause. Clonal size and the V and J genes are those of that table, whereas D and trimming came from the DNA. In this sample the table shows some 13,000 clones, roughly 75% of which occur a single time. The ten top clones hold 32% of the sample.

The record originates from a study of somatic mutations in T cells in chronic GVHD (TCRdb year 2020). CDR1 is given as MRHNA and CDR2 as SNTAGT, both from the germline V gene. The CDR3 measures 14 amino acids from cysteine to phenylalanine. Kept here is only the CDR3 DNA, which spans 42 bases and is read in frame from base 1. Trimming removed 3 bases from V and 6 bases from J, leaving 9 bases between the germline ends. Sequencing used Vbeta20-negative CD4+ T cells from blood. This sample's cell subset or site label indicates: CD4+ T cells sorted as TCR Vbeta20 negative by flow cytometry. The rearranged segments are TRBV6-4 and TRBJ1-6, with the identity of the D gene unclear. The TCR comes from a male patient aged 50 to 59 with chronic graft-versus-host disease. Once a transplant has taken place, some T cells may be donor derived. The bases read TGTGCCAGCAGTGAATGGGCGTCTAATTCACCCCTCCACTTT. This translates into CASSEWASNSPLHF.